This TCR beta chain was sequenced for a study of tumor-infiltrating lymphocytes in glioblastoma multiforme. Germline CDR1 reads SGHRS; CDR2 reads YFSETQ. The CDR3 spans 15 residues. TCR beta libraries were built from RNA through three nested multiplex PCR rounds using modified ARM-PCR. No unique molecular identifiers were described for these TCRB libraries. TCRdb reanalysed the multiplex PCR reads using MiXCR and keeps one entry per CDR3 protein. The sample carries just under 20,000 distinct CDR3 sequences, under 80% recorded once. For this clonotype: At one end the junction does not follow the germline gene, possibly because of a read error.

This sequence joins TRBV5-1 and TRBJ2-3; maybe TRBD2 (6 bases). Sequencing used peripheral blood. The sequence was collected from a male donor with glioblastoma. This CDR3 reads CASSLGLALRDTRYF. DNA for the CDR3: TGCGCCAGCAGCTTGGGGCTAGCGTTGAGGGATACGCGGTATTTT. Together with reference TRBV5-1 and TRBJ2-3, the CDR3 gives the full variable domain: KAGVTQTPRYLIKTRGQQVTLSCSPISGHRSVSWYQQTPGQGLQFLFEYFSETQRNKGNFPGRFSGRQFSNSRSEMNVSTLELGDSALYLCASSLGLALRDTRYFGPGTRLTVL.